Listed below are T cell receptor beta chains from one sample, sequenced in a study of cytomegalovirus exposure and HLA in healthy donors. Repertoires were generated with immunoSEQ multiplex PCR, while TCRdb's copy carries only in-frame clones and drops some. The profile shows 120,000 to 150,000 clones, about 84% of them singletons. Sequencing was performed on PBMCs. Receptor source: a woman in her 40s in good health and CMV-seropositive. Each CDR3 is given with its conserved first and last residue. A D gene is named only where the DNA matches it firmly. Size is omitted from some rows. Given values are once, few, many or a class for expanded clones.

TRBD2	TRBJ2-7	NA	TRBV2	CASRIGLAGGPGWQYF	TGTGCCAGCAGGATAGGACTAGCGGGAGGGCCGGGGTGGCAGTACTTC
NA	TRBJ2-5	NA	TRBV21-1	CASSKDGTGERKTQYF	TGTGCCAGCAGCAAAGACGGGACAGGGGAGCGAAAGACCCAGTACTTC
NA	TRBJ2-7	few	TRBV5-5	CASSLGVGAGYEQYF	TGTGCCAGCAGCTTGGGGGTGGGGGCAGGATACGAGCAGTACTTC
TRBD1	TRBJ2-5	NA	TRBV2	CASTRDRGKETQYF	TGTGCCAGCACCCGGGACAGGGGAAAAGAGACCCAGTACTTC
NA	TRBJ2-7	NA	TRBV5-1	CASSPSGSRYEQYF	TGCGCCAGCAGTCCATCAGGGTCTCGCTACGAGCAGTACTTC
TRBD2	TRBJ2-7	NA	TRBV2	CASSEGGRASREQYF	TGTGCCAGCAGTGAGGGCGGGAGGGCCTCGCGCGAGCAGTACTTC
NA	TRBJ2-7	NA	TRBV7-6	CASSLIQSPSYEQYF	TGTGCCAGCAGCTTAATACAGAGTCCCTCCTACGAGCAGTACTTC
TRBD1	TRBJ2-7	NA	TRBV5-1	CASSYGQGVYEQYF	TGCGCCAGCAGCTATGGACAGGGCGTCTACGAGCAGTACTTC
NA	TRBJ2-1	few	TRBV7-6	CASSFTSSDEQFF	TGTGCCAGCAGCTTTACCTCTAGCGATGAGCAGTTCTTC
TRBD1	TRBJ2-7	NA	TRBV5-4	CASSATGGFMAEQYF	TGTGCCAGCAGCGCGACAGGGGGCTTTATGGCCGAGCAGTACTTC
NA	TRBJ2-5	NA	TRBV2	CASSDPTAGVGTQYF	TGTGCCAGCAGTGATCCAACAGCCGGGGTAGGGACCCAGTACTTC
TRBD2	TRBJ2-1	NA	TRBV9	CASSQTSGAYNEQFF	TGTGCCAGCAGCCAGACTAGCGGGGCCTACAATGAGCAGTTCTTC
TRBD2	TRBJ2-7	once	TRBV18	CASSSLAGEEQYF	TGTGCCAGCTCATCGCTAGCGGGAGAGGAGCAGTACTTC
NA	TRBJ2-7	NA	TRBV7-9	CASSLYSGEQYF	TGTGCCAGCAGCTTATATAGCGGCGAGCAGTACTTC
TRBD2	TRBJ2-5	NA	TRBV5-1	CASSRGLADHPIRETQYF	TGCGCCAGCAGCCGAGGACTAGCGGACCACCCGATCAGAGAGACCCAGTACTTC
NA	TRBJ1-4	few	TRBV7-9	CASSLGGSKEKLFF	TGTGCCAGCAGCTTAGGAGGGTCTAAGGAAAAACTGTTTTTT
TRBD2	TRBJ2-5	NA	TRBV2	CASSRGSGRYQETQYF	TGTGCCAGCAGTCGTGGGAGCGGGAGGTACCAAGAGACCCAGTACTTC
NA	TRBJ2-3	NA	TRBV5-6	CASSLILGGTDTQYF	TGTGCCAGCAGCTTGATCTTAGGGGGCACAGATACGCAGTATTTT
NA	TRBJ2-3	NA	TRBV2	CASRALGLSTDTQYF	TGTGCCAGCAGGGCCCTTGGCCTTAGCACAGATACGCAGTATTTT
NA	TRBJ2-7	NA	TRBV4-2	CASSQDRGNTYEQYF	TGTGCCAGCAGCCAAGATAGGGGGAATACCTACGAGCAGTACTTC
TRBD1	TRBJ2-3	NA	TRBV19	CASSTDRVRGTDTQYF	TGTGCCAGTAGTACCGACAGGGTCCGCGGCACAGATACGCAGTATTTT
NA	TRBJ2-7	NA	TRBV5-1	CASSLGAGSTYEQYF	TGCGCCAGCAGCTTGGGTGCGGGATCGACCTACGAGCAGTACTTC
TRBD2	TRBJ2-7	once	TRBV5-1	CASMGAPSGSLSYEQYF	TGCGCCAGCATGGGGGCTCCTAGCGGGAGCCTCTCCTACGAGCAGTACTTC
NA	TRBJ2-7	once	TRBV5-1	CASSPRLNSYEQYF	TGCGCCAGCAGCCCCCGACTAAACTCCTACGAGCAGTACTTC
NA	TRBJ2-7	NA	TRBV19	CASSIVSGPYEQYF	TGTGCCAGTAGTATAGTTAGCGGTCCTTACGAGCAGTACTTC
TRBD1	TRBJ1-2	NA	TRBV14	CASSPYLGQGKGGYTF	TGTGCCAGCAGCCCTTATCTGGGACAGGGTAAAGGTGGCTACACCTTC
NA	TRBJ2-1	NA	TRBV6-5	CASRSPGEQFF	TGTGCCAGCAGATCCCCGGGGGAGCAGTTCTTC
NA	TRBJ1-2	NA	TRBV7-9	CSSSLSGNYGYTF	TGTTCCAGCAGCTTATCAGGGAACTATGGCTACACCTTC
TRBD2	TRBJ2-1	few	TRBV2	CAGRTSGRANEQFF	TGTGCCGGTCGGACTAGCGGGAGGGCCAATGAGCAGTTCTTC
TRBD2	TRBJ2-7	NA	TRBV19	CASSIGRRGGVYEQYF	TGTGCCAGTAGTATAGGTCGACGGGGGGGCGTCTACGAGCAGTACTTC
NA	TRBJ2-7	NA	TRBV2	CARGGTGPSYEQYF	TGTGCCAGGGGAGGGACAGGCCCATCCTACGAGCAGTACTTC
NA	TRBJ2-5	NA	TRBV6-1	CASRPDTETQYF	TGTGCCAGCCGGCCCGACACTGAGACCCAGTACTTC
TRBD2	TRBJ2-3	NA	TRBV7-2	CASSTTRRTGGPGTDTQYF	TGTGCCAGCAGCACGACCCGAAGAACGGGAGGGCCGGGCACAGATACGCAGTATTTT
TRBD2	TRBJ2-3	NA	TRBV2	CASSGLGLAGGRDTQYF	TGTGCCAGCAGTGGACTTGGGCTAGCGGGAGGTAGAGATACGCAGTATTTT
TRBD1	TRBJ1-1	NA	TRBV14	CASRRQGYTEAFF	TGTGCCAGCCGAAGACAGGGATACACTGAAGCTTTCTTT
NA	TRBJ1-2	NA	TRBV19	CASIPTGRDYGYTF	TGTGCCAGTATTCCGACGGGGAGGGACTATGGCTACACCTTC
NA	TRBJ1-2	few	TRBV6-5	CASSVGGYGSYGYTF	TGTGCCAGCAGTGTTGGGGGGTATGGGAGCTATGGCTACACCTTC
NA	TRBJ2-2	NA	TRBV28	CASSPKRNTGELFF	TGTGCCAGCAGCCCTAAGCGGAACACCGGGGAGCTGTTTTTT
NA	TRBJ1-1	NA	TRBV6-6	CASSRGVNTEAFF	TGTGCCAGCAGCCGCGGGGTGAACACTGAAGCTTTCTTT
TRBD2	TRBJ2-1	NA	TRBV7-3	CASSLVAGGYNEQFF	TGTGCCAGCAGCTTAGTAGCGGGAGGTTACAATGAGCAGTTCTTC